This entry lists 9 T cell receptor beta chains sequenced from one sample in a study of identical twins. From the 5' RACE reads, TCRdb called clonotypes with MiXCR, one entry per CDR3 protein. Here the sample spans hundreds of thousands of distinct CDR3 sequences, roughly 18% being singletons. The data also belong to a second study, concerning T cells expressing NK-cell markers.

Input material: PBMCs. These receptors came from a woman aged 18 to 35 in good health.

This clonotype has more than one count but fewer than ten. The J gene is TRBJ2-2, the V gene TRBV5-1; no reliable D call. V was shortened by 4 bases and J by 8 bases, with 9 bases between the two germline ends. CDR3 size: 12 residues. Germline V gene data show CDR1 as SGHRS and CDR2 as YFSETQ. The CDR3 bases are TGCGCCAGCAGCGACCAGTTAGGGGAGCTGTTTTTT. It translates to CASSDQLGELFF.

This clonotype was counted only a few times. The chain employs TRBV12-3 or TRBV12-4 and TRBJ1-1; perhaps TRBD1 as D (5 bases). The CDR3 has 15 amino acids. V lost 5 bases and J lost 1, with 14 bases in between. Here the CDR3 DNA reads TGTGCCAGCAGTACGACAGCCGGGGAGAACACTGAAGCTTTCTTT. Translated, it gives CASSTTAGENTEAFF.

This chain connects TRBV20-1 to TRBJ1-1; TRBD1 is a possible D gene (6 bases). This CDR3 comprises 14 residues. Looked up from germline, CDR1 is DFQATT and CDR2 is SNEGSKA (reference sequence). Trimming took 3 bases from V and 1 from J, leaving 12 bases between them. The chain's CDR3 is CSASRGGRNTEAFF. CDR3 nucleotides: TGCAGTGCTAGCCGTGGGGGGCGGAACACTGAAGCTTTCTTT.

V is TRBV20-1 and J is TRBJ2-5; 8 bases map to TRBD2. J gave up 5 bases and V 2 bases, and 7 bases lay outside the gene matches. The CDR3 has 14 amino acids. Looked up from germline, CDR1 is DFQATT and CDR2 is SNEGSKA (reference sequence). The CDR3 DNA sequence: TGCAGTGCTAGACCGGGGGGGGCATCTGAGACCCAGTACTTC. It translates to CSARPGGASETQYF.

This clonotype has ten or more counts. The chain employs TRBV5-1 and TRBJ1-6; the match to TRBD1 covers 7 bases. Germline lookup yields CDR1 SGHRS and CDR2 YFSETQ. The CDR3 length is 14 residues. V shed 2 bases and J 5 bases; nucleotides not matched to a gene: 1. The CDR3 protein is CASSFGQDNSPLHF. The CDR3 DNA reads TGCGCCAGCAGCTTCGGACAGGATAATTCACCCCTCCACTTT.

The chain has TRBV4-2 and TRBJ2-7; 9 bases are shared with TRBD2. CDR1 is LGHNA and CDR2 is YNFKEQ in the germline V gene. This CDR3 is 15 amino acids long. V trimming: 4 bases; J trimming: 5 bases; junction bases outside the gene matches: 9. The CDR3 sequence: CASSLVPSGGNEQYF. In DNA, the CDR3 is TGTGCCAGCAGCCTGGTTCCCAGCGGGGGGAACGAGCAGTACTTC.

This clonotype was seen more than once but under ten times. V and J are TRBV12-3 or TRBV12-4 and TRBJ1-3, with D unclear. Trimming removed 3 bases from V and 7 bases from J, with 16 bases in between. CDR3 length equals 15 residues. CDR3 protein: CASSFISKPGNTIYF. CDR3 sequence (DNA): TGTGCCAGCAGTTTTATTTCGAAGCCCGGTAACACCATATATTTT.

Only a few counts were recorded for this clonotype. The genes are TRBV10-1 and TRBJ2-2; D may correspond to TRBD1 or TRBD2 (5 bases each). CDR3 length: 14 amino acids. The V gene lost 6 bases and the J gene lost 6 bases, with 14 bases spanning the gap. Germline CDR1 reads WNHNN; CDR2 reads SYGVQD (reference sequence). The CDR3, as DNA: TGCGCCAGCAGACTAGAAGTGGGGGCCGGGGAGCTGTTTTTT. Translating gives CASRLEVGAGELFF.

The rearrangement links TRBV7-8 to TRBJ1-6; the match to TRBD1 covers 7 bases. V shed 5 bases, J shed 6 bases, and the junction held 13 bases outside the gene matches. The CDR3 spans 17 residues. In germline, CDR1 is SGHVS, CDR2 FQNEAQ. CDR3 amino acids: CASSPRDRVQSNSPLHF. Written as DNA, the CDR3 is TGTGCCAGCAGCCCCCGGGACAGAGTACAGTCTAATTCACCCCTCCACTTT. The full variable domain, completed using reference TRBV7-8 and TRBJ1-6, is GAGVSQSPRYKVAKRGQDVALRCDPISGHVSLFWYQQALGQGPEFLTYFQNEAQLDKSGLPSDRFFAERPEGSVSTLKIQRTQQEDSAVYLCASSPRDRVQSNSPLHFGNGTRLTVT.